Listed here are 18 T cell receptor beta chains from one sample, sequenced in a study of blood T cell repertoires in COVID-19. Data came from immunoSEQ multiplex PCR; TCRdb stores just in-frame clones and leaves some out. Here the sample spans more than 300,000 clones, 70% to 90% being singletons. Sequenced: PBMCs or T cells enriched from blood (not recorded which). The receptors originated from a woman aged 18-30 years who had recovered from COVID-19.

V usage is TRBV5-6 and J usage is TRBJ2-1; TRBD2 matches 8 bases. V gave up 1 base and J gave up 2 bases; unmatched junction bases: 8. The CDR3 extends over 17 amino acids. Germline CDR1 SGHDT, CDR2 YYEEEE. The CDR3 nucleotides are TGTGCCAGCAGCTTGCGGGGGGGCAATTCCCCCTACAATGAGCAGTTCTTC. It is translated as CASSLRGGNSPYNEQFF.

This sequence joins TRBV3-1 (or the pseudogene TRBV3-2) and TRBJ1-5, with TRBD1 as a possible D gene (5 bases). The CDR3 runs to 17 residues. Germline V gene lookup returns CDR1 LGHDT and CDR2 YNNKEL (reference sequence). Trimming removed 0 bases from V and 0 bases from J, with 12 bases in between. The CDR3 region has the DNA TGTGCCAGCAGCCAAGATCGGGGGGGAATTAGCAATCAGCCCCAGCATTTT. This codes for CASSQDRGGISNQPQHF.

The V call is TRBV6-2 or TRBV6-3, the J call TRBJ2-2, with D perhaps TRBD2 (5 bases). The germline CDR1 and CDR2 sequences are MNHEY and SVGEGT. CDR3 length: 15 residues. V was pared by 1 base and J by 1 base, with 7 bases between. The CDR3 here is CASSYFRGNTGELFF. CDR3 in DNA: TGTGCCAGCAGTTACTTTCGGGGGAACACCGGGGAGCTGTTTTTT.

The chain uses TRBV5-1 and TRBJ1-1; 7 bases line up with TRBD1. This CDR3 is built from 15 residues. V dropped 0 bases and J dropped 1; count of bases not matched to a gene: 3. The germline V gene has CDR1 SGHRS and CDR2 YFSETQ. CDR3 bases: TGCGCCAGCAGCTTGGCCGGGACAGAGAACACTGAAGCTTTCTTT. Protein sequence: CASSLAGTENTEAFF.

The rearrangement links TRBV6-5 to TRBJ2-5; the D gene is possibly TRBD1 (7 bases). Germline V gives CDR1 MNHEY, CDR2 SVGAGI. This CDR3 spans 14 amino acids. The V gene lost 9 bases and the J gene lost 2 bases, with 16 bases spanning the gap. CDR3 DNA: TGTGCCAGTGACTCAGGGGGGAATCAAGAGACCCAGTACTTC. The encoded protein is CASDSGGNQETQYF.

V usage is TRBV18 and J usage is TRBJ1-4, with D perhaps TRBD1 (5 bases). V was trimmed by 3 bases and J by 4 bases, leaving 21 bases between them. The V gene's germline CDR1 is KGHSH and CDR2 LQKENI. The CDR3 consists of 18 residues. CDR3 region: CASSPQSRAPILNEKLFF. The CDR3 DNA is TGTGCCAGCTCACCTCAAAGCAGGGCCCCGATCCTTAATGAAAAACTGTTTTTT.

This clone was recorded only once. V gene TRBV4-1 combines with J gene TRBJ2-1, with 10 bases identical to TRBD2. The germline V gene has CDR1 MGHRA and CDR2 YSYEKL. The V segment lost 3 bases and the J segment 3 bases; nucleotides outside the gene matches: 11. The CDR3 length is 18 residues. CDR3 residues: CASSQAPKRGGHYNEQFF. The CDR3 coding sequence is TGCGCCAGCAGCCAGGCTCCGAAGCGGGGGGGCCACTACAATGAGCAGTTCTTC.

J is TRBJ1-2 and V is TRBV28; tentatively, D is TRBD1 (5 bases). Trimming stripped 3 bases from V and 8 bases from J, with 19 bases between. The germline gives CDR1 MDHEN, CDR2 SYDVKM. This CDR3 comprises 15 residues. Here the CDR3 reads CASSLGEGLKPGYTF. The CDR3 bases are TGTGCCAGCAGTTTGGGGGAGGGCCTAAAGCCCGGCTACACCTTC.

The rearrangement joins TRBV29-1 to TRBJ1-1; D gene uncertain. V lost 2 bases to trimming and J lost 3 bases, with 4 bases between them. The CDR3 totals 11 residues. From germline, CDR1 is SQVTM and CDR2 ANQGSEA. The CDR3 sequence is CSVELYTEAFF. The CDR3 bases are TGCAGCGTTGAACTGTACACTGAAGCTTTCTTT.

This clone is a singleton in its sample. The chain uses TRBV19 and TRBJ1-5, with 8 bases lining up with TRBD1. Trimming at V came to 6 bases and at J to 0 bases, leaving 10 bases not matched to a gene. CDR1 and CDR2 (germline): LNHDA, SQIVND (reference sequence). The CDR3 spans 17 residues. Here the CDR3 DNA reads TGTGCCAGTAGCCGGACAGGGAGGGGGGATAGCAATCAGCCCCAGCATTTT. Translation gives CASSRTGRGDSNQPQHF.

The CDR3 DNA follows: TGTACCCAGACGGGTTCCTACGAGCAGTACTTC. The encoded protein is CTQTGSYEQYF. The J gene is TRBJ2-7, the V gene TRBV19; unclear D gene. The CDR3 has 11 residues. Germline lookup yields CDR1 LNHDA and CDR2 SQIVND (reference sequence).

This clone showed up just a few times. V usage is TRBV7-2 and J usage is TRBJ2-7; D remains unclear. The germline V gene encodes CDR1 SGHTA and CDR2 FQGNSA. The V and J ends lost 2 bases and 1 base respectively, with 12 bases between them. This CDR3 spans 15 amino acids. CDR3 loop: CASSLMAALSYEQYF. DNA of the CDR3: TGTGCCAGCAGCTTAATGGCAGCGTTATCCTACGAGCAGTACTTC.

This chain uses TRBV2 with TRBJ2-7, with TRBD2 identical over 11 bases. Trimming took 4 bases from V and 2 from J; bases not matched to a gene: 7. This CDR3 has 16 residues. Germline CDR1 reads SNHLY; CDR2 reads FYNNEI. The CDR3 loop is CASSASGGPNPYEQYF. The CDR3 DNA reads as TGTGCCAGCAGTGCTAGCGGGGGGCCGAACCCCTACGAGCAGTACTTC.

The rearrangement uses TRBV30 and TRBJ1-1, with unresolved D. The germline gives CDR1 GTSNPN, CDR2 SVGIG (reference sequence). Trimming removed 7 bases from V and 6 bases from J, with 12 bases in between. This CDR3 comprises 11 residues. CDR3 DNA: TGTGCCTCTGCTCGGCGGTCTGAAGCTTTCTTT. Translation: CASARRSEAFF.

The J gene is TRBJ2-5, the V gene TRBV5-1, with TRBD1 identical over 9 bases. Germline-derived CDR1 and CDR2 are SGHRS and YFSETQ. This CDR3 spans 14 amino acids. With V trimmed by 3 bases and J by 3 bases, 3 bases remained unmatched. DNA for the CDR3: TGCGCCAGCAGCTCGAGGACAGGGGAAGAGACCCAGTACTTC. The encoded protein is CASSSRTGEETQYF.

This chain links TRBV19 with TRBJ1-1; 9 bases line up with TRBD1. In germline, CDR1 is LNHDA, CDR2 SQIVND (reference sequence). The J segment lost 1 base and the V segment lost 6 bases, leaving 6 bases of the junction unmatched. This CDR3 contains 15 residues. Here the CDR3 DNA reads TGTGCCAGTAGGGTACAGGGGGCAACGAACACTGAAGCTTTCTTT. Protein sequence: CASRVQGATNTEAFF.

The genes are TRBV4-3 and TRBJ1-2; D uncertain. Trimming shortened V by 0 bases and J by 8 bases, and 7 bases separated the two germline ends. The CDR3 spans 12 residues. Germline assignment: CDR1 LGHNA and CDR2 YSLEER. The CDR3 spells CASSQDLEGYTF. CDR3 DNA: TGCGCCAGCAGCCAAGATCTCGAGGGCTACACCTTC.

This clone occurred once. The chain combines TRBV6-5 with TRBJ2-3, with 7 positions matching TRBD1. Germline V gene sequence: CDR1 MNHEY, CDR2 SVGAGI. CDR3 size: 14 residues. V trimming: 6 bases; J trimming: 5 bases; junction bases outside the gene matches: 8. The chain's CDR3 is CASSHRGREDTQYF. CDR3 nucleotides: TGTGCCAGCAGCCATAGGGGGCGCGAAGATACGCAGTATTTT.